The 5 T cell receptor beta chains in this list originate from one sample, sequenced in a study of blood T cell repertoires in COVID-19. Sequenced by immunoSEQ multiplex PCR; TCRdb stores in-frame clones only, minus some. This sample has hundreds of thousands of clones, with 88% found just once. Specimen: peripheral blood. The receptors come from a woman aged 50 to 65 with active or convalescent COVID-19.

In this sample, this clone turned up once. The rearrangement links TRBV9 to TRBJ1-2; D ambiguous. The ends were cut back, 6 bases at V and 6 bases at J, with 18 bases in the middle. Looked up from germline, CDR1 is SGDLS and CDR2 is YYNGEE. CDR3 length equals 14 residues. CDR3 sequence (DNA): TGTGCCAGCACCAACCCCGGGATTTTGGATGGCTACACCTTC. Amino acid sequence: CASTNPGILDGYTF.

The chain has TRBV4-1 and TRBJ1-6; D not resolved. This CDR3 is 17 amino acids long. V was pared by 4 bases and J by 4 bases, with 17 bases between. Germline CDR1 reads MGHRA; CDR2 reads YSYEKL. DNA for the CDR3: TGCGCCAGCAGCCGCCTCGGTAGCAAGGCTTATAATTCACCCCTCCACTTT. It is translated as CASSRLGSKAYNSPLHF.

The V gene is TRBV11-2, the J gene TRBJ2-1, with D perhaps TRBD2 (5 bases). V lost 1 base, J lost 11 bases, and 18 bases lay in between. There are 15 residues in the CDR3. The germline V gene encodes CDR1 SGHAT and CDR2 FQNNGV. The CDR3 nucleotides are TGTGCCAGCAGCTTAGGTCCGGGGTTGAGTAATAAGCAGTTCTTC. This codes for CASSLGPGLSNKQFF. The full variable domain, rest sourced from reference TRBV11-2 and TRBJ2-1, is EAGVAQSPRYKIIEKRQSVAFWCNPISGHATLYWYQQILGQGPKLLIQFQNNGVVDDSQLPKDRFSAERLKGVDSTLKIQPAKLEDSAVYLCASSLGPGLSNKQFFGPGTRLTVL.

The V gene is TRBV11-2, the J gene TRBJ2-7; D is possibly TRBD2 (6 bases). This CDR3 spans 13 amino acids. Germline CDR1 reads SGHAT; CDR2 reads FQNNGV. Trimming removed 8 bases at V and 6 bases at J, with 17 bases between. The CDR3 DNA is TGTGCCAGCGCTGGGGACCCCGGGGGCGAGCAGTACTTC. Translating it yields CASAGDPGGEQYF.

The V call is TRBV7-9, the J call TRBJ2-7, with D maybe TRBD2 (5 bases). V lost 4 bases, J lost 3 bases, and 19 bases lay in between. Germline CDR1 reads SEHNR; CDR2 reads FQNEAQ (reference sequence). This CDR3 region has 16 residues. The DNA for the CDR3 is TGTGCCAGCAGCTCCCCCGGGAAGGCCACAGACTACGAGCAGTACTTC. Translated, it gives CASSSPGKATDYEQYF.